This section outlines one TCR beta chain sequence together with its context. This clonotype was recorded many times. This clone's antigen is unknown. Base-call qualities are not available, and no considerably larger clone is one nucleotide away. The sample comes from a study of neurological immune-mediated disorders (dated by TCRdb to between 2018 and 2021). About the full investigation: Among the roughly 35 multiple sclerosis patients, approximately 30 had relapsing-remitting MS and 3 had secondary progressive MS. Peripheral blood TCR-beta repertoires from HTLV-I-associated myelopathy (HAM/TSP) patients, multiple sclerosis patients and healthy controls were compared by UMI-based sequencing. The approximately 100 TCR-beta libraries included longitudinal samples, technical triplicates and paired sorted CD4+ and CD8+ T-cell subsets alongside PBMC samples. The cohort was made up of about 66 subjects, consisting of around 15 HAM/TSP patients, 34 multiple sclerosis patients and 20 healthy controls. Overall study outcomes, separate from this receptor: TCR clonal expansion was highest in HAM/TSP patients and lowest in MS patients, with MS patients falling below even healthy controls. Phylogenetic analysis grouped repertoires from 18 of 34 MS patients into a cluster of related CDR3 sequences, suggesting a possible repertoire-level signature. No association of the MS cluster with clinical or MRI features was observed, and the need for larger cohorts was stated by the authors. Across subjects, expanded clones never shared an identical CDR3 amino acid sequence, which suggests that the TCR-beta repertoires in every group were private.

To synthesize cDNA, template-switch 5'RACE was performed with a primer carrying a 10-nucleotide random unique molecular identifier so that each TCR transcript was tagged. Every sequencing run yielded over 190 million TCR-beta sequences covering 15-18 subjects. The RNeasy kit was used to extract total RNA. The KAPA Real-time Library Amplification kit was used to amplify TCR-beta VDJ regions with primers targeting the TCR constant region and the 5'RACE anchor. Sample indexes and Illumina adaptors were added in a first PCR, and a second PCR then increased library yield. After purification with Ampure beads, the TCR product of roughly 650 bp was size-selected on a 2% E-gel SizeSelection system. Before pooling, library quality was assessed on a Bioanalyzer, concentration was determined with Qubit, and library quantification was performed with the Kapa Library Quantification kit. Libraries were sequenced paired-end 2 x 150 bp on an Illumina HiSeq 2500. To increase sequence diversity, roughly 25-31% phiX was spiked into each library pool. The published analysis was carried out like this. Quality-filtered reads were processed with the UMI-based MiGEC pipeline, and over 90% of raw TCR sequences were removed by the MiGEC pipeline during error correction. VDJ genes were aligned to IMGT germline references, and clonotypes were defined by unique CDR3 amino acid sequence plus V-J genes. Clonal expansion, Shannon diversity and CDR3 relatedness (CalcPairwiseDistances, ClusterSamples) were evaluated with VDJtools, and phylogenetic trees were built with CLCbio workbench. Expanded clones were defined as having at least 8 unique UMIs, based on coefficient-of-variation modelling across technical triplicates. TCRdb ran its own pipeline on the public reads, namely fastp trimming at Q25 and MiXCR clone calling, and kept in-frame beta chains. Every entry covers one CDR3 protein and lists the most common genes and DNA from its rows. In this record, the V and J calls reflect TCRdb's handling and not the investigators' own analysis. The sample table lists some 120,000 distinct CDR3 sequences, approximately 3.2% of them with a count of one. The top ten hold 1.3% of the sample.

Unsorted PBMC libraries were generated from 2 million PBMCs stored in RNAlater at -80 °C until RNA extraction. The multiple sclerosis patients were enrolled in a US clinical protocol that used magnetic resonance imaging to evaluate disease progression. Peripheral blood was subjected to Ficoll-Hypaque density gradient centrifugation to isolate PBMCs, which were then cryopreserved in liquid nitrogen. The TCR was taken from a woman aged 25 to 39 with multiple sclerosis. Input material: PBMCs.

In nucleotide form, the sequence is TGTGCCAGCAGCCCAGGAAACACCATATATTTT. Its translation reads: CASSPGNTIYF. The sequence links TRBV5-5 to TRBJ1-3; confidence is insufficient to name the D gene. Per the germline V gene (reference sequence), SGHKS is the CDR1 and YYEKEE is the CDR2. The cysteine opens and the phenylalanine closes a CDR3 of 11 amino acids. Of the read, only the CDR3 DNA is kept; its 33 bases are in frame from base 1. The trim is 4 bases for V and 4 bases for J, with a gap of 3 bases between the germline ends.